Presented here are 7 T cell receptor beta chains from one specimen sequenced in a study of tumor and adjacent non-tumor tissue in lung cancer. RNA was extracted from bulk tissue without any cell sorting. More than 3 cm separated this lung sample from the edge of the tumor. Three rounds of nested PCR, following a modified ARM-PCR protocol, produced the TCRbeta library. A single record per CDR3 protein comes from TCRdb applying MiXCR to the multiplex PCR reads. The sample has 100,000 or so distinct CDR3 sequences, 55% to 65% seen once. The sequencing input was distant non-tumor lung tissue. The receptor set was obtained from a man under 40 with non-small cell lung cancer.

This clonotype was recorded a few times. This chain links TRBV5-1 with TRBJ1-2; no clear D. The germline gives CDR1 SGHRS, CDR2 YFSETQ. The length of the CDR3 is 13 residues. V was shortened by 0 bases and J by 3 bases, with 6 bases between the two germline ends. The chain's CDR3 is CASSLDGDYGYTF. As DNA, the CDR3 is TGCGCCAGCAGCTTGGATGGGGACTATGGCTACACCTTC. Based on the CDR3 plus reference TRBV5-1 and TRBJ1-2, the full variable domain is KAGVTQTPRYLIKTRGQQVTLSCSPISGHRSVSWYQQTPGQGLQFLFEYFSETQRNKGNFPGRFSGRQFSNSRSEMNVSTLELGDSALYLCASSLDGDYGYTFGSGTRLTVV.

Concerning this clonotype itself: Since a much larger clone is just one base distant, this may be a read error. The chain carries TRBV28 and TRBJ2-1; D might be TRBD1 (6 bases). This CDR3 contains 16 residues. Trimming took off 3 bases at V and 4 bases at J, with 16 bases between the two ends. CDR1 MDHEN and CDR2 SYDVKM come from the germline V gene. The CDR3 here is CASSFSFGQKYNEQFF. In DNA, the CDR3 is TGTGCCAGCAGTTTCAGTTTCGGACAGAAGTACAATGAGCAGTTCTTC.

The chain couples TRBV5-6 to TRBJ2-5, with TRBD2 as a possible D gene (6 bases). Germline CDR1 is SGHDT and CDR2 is YYEEEE. Trimming left V 2 bases short and J 5 bases short, with 13 bases between. The CDR3 has 14 residues. CDR3 in DNA: TGTGCCAGCAGCTTAAGCGGTGGAGGGGAGACCCAGTACTTC. Translated, it gives CASSLSGGGETQYF.

As for this clonotype: Its ends do not fully match the called genes, so a read error is possible. The chain is built from TRBV24-1 and TRBJ1-5; TRBD1 matches at 7 bases. The CDR3 loop spans 16 amino acids. The germline gives CDR1 KGHDR, CDR2 SFDVKD. The CDR3 loop reads CATIDSSGGYNQSQHF. The CDR3 DNA reads as TGTGCCACCATTGATTCATCAGGGGGGTACAATCAGTCCCAGCATTTT.

Of note for this clonotype: The junction and the germline gene differ at one end; a read error may be behind it. V is TRBV11-2 and J is TRBJ2-2; the match to TRBD1 covers 9 bases. The CDR3 runs 16 residues. CDR1 and CDR2 (germline): SGHAT, FQNNGV. CDR3 bases: TGTGCCATCAGCTTAGGGGGGACAGGGCTGGCCGGGGAACTGTTTTTT. It encodes CAISLGGTGLAGELFF.

To note about this clonotype: A clone one base away is much larger, so this may be a read error. V gene TRBV5-6 combines with J gene TRBJ1-6; the D is unclear. CDR3 length: 13 residues. The germline V gene encodes CDR1 SGHDT and CDR2 YYEEEE. The CDR3 nucleotides are TGTGCCTGCAGCATGGGCCATAATTCACCCCTCCACTTT. Translated: CACSMGHNSPLHF. Supplemented by reference TRBV5-6 and TRBJ1-6, the full variable domain reads DAGVTQSPTHLIKTRGQQVTLRCSPKSGHDTVSWYQQALGQGPQFIFQYYEEEERQRGNFPDRFSGHQFPNYSSELNVNALLLGDSALYLCACSMGHNSPLHFGNGTRLTVT.

Comment on this clonotype: The junction does not match germline at one end; this may be a read error. This chain links TRBV6-5 with TRBJ2-1, with unresolved D. The CDR3 consists of 11 residues. Germline assignment: CDR1 MNHEY and CDR2 SVGAGI. The CDR3 region is CAGQSYNERFF. In DNA, the CDR3 is TGTGCCGGCCAATCATACAATGAGCGGTTCTTC.